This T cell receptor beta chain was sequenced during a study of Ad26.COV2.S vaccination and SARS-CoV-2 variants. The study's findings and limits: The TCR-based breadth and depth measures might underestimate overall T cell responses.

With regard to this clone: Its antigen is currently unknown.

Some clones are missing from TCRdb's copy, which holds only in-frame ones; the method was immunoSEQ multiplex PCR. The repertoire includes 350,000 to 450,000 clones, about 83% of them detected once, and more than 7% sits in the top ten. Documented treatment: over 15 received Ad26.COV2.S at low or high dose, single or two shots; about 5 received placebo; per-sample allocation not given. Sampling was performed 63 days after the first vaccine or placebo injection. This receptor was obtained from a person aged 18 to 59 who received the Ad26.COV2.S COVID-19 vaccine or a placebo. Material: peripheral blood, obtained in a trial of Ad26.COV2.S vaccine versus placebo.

The CDR3 region has the DNA TGTGCCAGCAGCCACCACATAGGGGAAGCTTTCTTT. Protein product: CASSHHIGEAFF. J is TRBJ1-1 and V is TRBV16; the D is unclear. The CDR3 is 12 residues long. Germline V gives CDR1 KGHSY, CDR2 FQNENV. Between the trimmed V and J ends, which lost 3 bases and 8 bases, there was a span of 10 bases.